Detailed here is one T cell receptor (beta chain). The record originates from a study of T cells expressing NK-cell markers. Overall study context: Sorted T-cell subsets CD3+CD56+NKG2C+, CD3+CD56+NKG2C- and CD3+CD56-NKG2C+ were TCR beta-sequenced.

TCRdb re-called the 5' RACE reads and gives one entry per CDR3 protein, without DNA. The sample totals about 410,000 distinct CDR3 sequences. The CDR3 contains 14 residues. Germline values: CDR1 DFQATT, CDR2 SNEGSKA (reference sequence). The gene calls are TRBV20-1 and TRBJ2-3; TCRdb's D call of TRBD2 is untestable without DNA. The sequence came from a woman aged 45-60 years in good health. Material for sequencing was blood T cells: a sorted CD56 or NKG2C T cell subset, CD4+ or CD8+ T cells, or bulk PBMC T cells (not recorded which). This CDR3 is CSASDSGSTDTQYF.